This TCR beta chain was sequenced for a study of low-dose radiotherapy and immunotherapy resistance in tumors. Across the whole study: Dosing of intravenous cyclophosphamide at 200 mg/m2 occurred every two weeks and took place one day prior to radiation and immunotherapy.

As to time point: after trial treatment. As for treatment: LDRT plus nivolumab, ipilimumab, low-dose cyclophosphamide and aspirin (RACIN trial). Low-dose radiotherapy and low-dose cyclophosphamide, together with aspirin, ipilimumab and nivolumab, were given to donors. This CDR3 is built from 19 residues. CDR1 is MNHNY, CDR2 SVGAGI, per germline (reference sequence). Losses at the gene ends were 1 base for V and 0 bases for J; bases not matched to a gene: 9. TRAV- and TRBV-specific primers were used for first-strand cDNA, which covered alpha and beta chains. TCR amplification involved 15 to 20 PCR cycles with a constant-region primer and V-primer adapter. TCRdb ran MiXCR on the reads and lists one entry per CDR3 protein. The table shows roughly 100,000 distinct CDR3 sequences, with less than 25% occurring only once. This clonotype has at least ten counts.

This clonotype was sampled from a male donor with prostate cancer. The source material was PBMCs, sampled after low-dose radiotherapy plus immunotherapy. The chain employs TRBV6-6 and TRBJ1-4, with TRBD1 matching 9 bases. CDR3 sequence reads: CASSYWEPGQGATNEKLFF. CDR3 in DNA: TGTGCCAGCAGTTACTGGGAGCCGGGACAGGGTGCAACTAATGAAAAACTGTTTTTT.